This T cell receptor (beta chain) was sequenced in a study of blood T cell repertoires in COVID-19 (dated by TCRdb to the early 2020s). Context from the whole study: Collaborator samples came from the United States, Italy and Spain and covered acute and convalescent phases of COVID-19. Where available, HLA class I and class II types were obtained from metadata supplied by the sample provider rather than from assay-based typing. Samples came from the ongoing ImmuneRACE study (first 160 participants) plus 1,254 subjects from 6 global collaborators. Sample metadata almost always included a de-identified subject ID, COVID-19 status, age in years and sex. The repertoires were released in a freely available public database intended as a resource for research on the immune response to SARS-CoV-2. Deeply sampled blood TCRbeta repertoires from subjects exposed to, actively infected with, or recovered from COVID-19 were included in the dataset. The material from the prospective study consisted of cDNA or gDNA derived from T cells, B-cell-depleted T cells, or PBMCs.

As regards this clone: Its target antigen remains unknown. Base-call qualities are not available, and no considerably larger clone is one nucleotide away.

Participants in the prospective study were enrolled through a virtual design, were aged roughly 18 to 95 years, and lived in roughly 24 United States geographic areas. In the prospective study, cohorts were assigned on the basis of participant-reported clinical history obtained from a screening survey and a study questionnaire. For ImmuneRACE Cohort 3, a participant was defined as recovered based on two consecutive negative NP/OP PCR tests, clearance by a healthcare professional, or resolution of symptoms. Mobile phlebotomists in the prospective study collected whole blood, serum and a nasopharyngeal or oropharyngeal swab from every participant. Over a roughly 2-month period, participants in the prospective study had the option of providing additional blood draws and questionnaires. Before DNA extraction, prospective study blood samples were shipped either frozen or at room temperature. Findings and caveats that apply to the study as a whole: How much clinical and demographic metadata was included differed by source and by participant, and the metadata was provided uncurated.

TCRbeta CDR3 regions were amplified from genomic DNA using the immunoSEQ Assay, a bias-controlled multiplex PCR. The authors processed their data as follows. Nucleated cell counts per sample were estimated from amplification of reference gene primers within the assay. To quantify the absolute abundance of each unique TCRbeta CDR3 rearrangement, sequence reads were collapsed and filtered. Productive Simpson clonality was computed per sample as the square root of Simpson's diversity index over productive rearrangements. Entries here come from immuneACCESS through TCRdb and include only in-frame sequences with V and J called. Some clones fail to appear in such tables; in the studies checked, an unresolved V gene covers under half of the shortfall, and the cause of the remainder is unknown. The V and J calls and the clone size are those of that table, but D and trimming were determined from the DNA. The sample table shows about 250,000 clones, and more than 75% are seen once. Clones ranked in the top ten supply about 1.6% of the sample.

The receptor's source is a man aged 35-49 years who had recovered from COVID-19. Specimen: PBMCs or T cells enriched from blood (not recorded which).

The DNA reads as follows: TGTGCCAGCAGACCGGGACTCGACTACACCGGGGAGCTGTTTTTT. Protein translation: CASRPGLDYTGELFF. Recombination joined TRBV7-3 with TRBJ2-2; TRBD2 might be the D gene, on 6 matching bases. In the germline V gene, CDR1 corresponds to SGHTA and CDR2 to FQGTGA. A distance of 14 bases separates the germline ends of V and J, which lose 6 bases and 3 bases respectively. Including cysteine and phenylalanine, the CDR3 has 15 amino acids. Only CDR3 DNA remains: 45 bases, in frame from the first base.